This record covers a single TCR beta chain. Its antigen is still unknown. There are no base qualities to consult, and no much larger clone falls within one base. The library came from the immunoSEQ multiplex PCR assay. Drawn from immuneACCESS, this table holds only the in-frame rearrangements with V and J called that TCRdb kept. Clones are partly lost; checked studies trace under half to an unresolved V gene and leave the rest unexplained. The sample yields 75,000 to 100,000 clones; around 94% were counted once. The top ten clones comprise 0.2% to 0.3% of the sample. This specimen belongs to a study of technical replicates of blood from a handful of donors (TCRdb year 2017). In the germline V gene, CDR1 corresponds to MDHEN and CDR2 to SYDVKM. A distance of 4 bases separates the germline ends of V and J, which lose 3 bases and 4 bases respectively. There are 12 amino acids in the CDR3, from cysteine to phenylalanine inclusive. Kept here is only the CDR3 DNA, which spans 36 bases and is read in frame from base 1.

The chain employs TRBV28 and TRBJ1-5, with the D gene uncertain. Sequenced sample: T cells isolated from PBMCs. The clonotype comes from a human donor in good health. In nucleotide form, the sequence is TGTGCCAGCAGTTTCTTTAATCAGCCCCAGCATTTT. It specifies CASSFFNQPQHF. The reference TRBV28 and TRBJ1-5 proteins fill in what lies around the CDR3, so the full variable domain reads DVKVTQSSRYLVKRTGEKVFLECVQDMDHENMFWYRQDPGLGLRLIYFSYDVKMKEKGDIPEGYSVSREKKERFSLILESASTNQTSMYLCASSFFNQPQHFGDGTRLSIL.